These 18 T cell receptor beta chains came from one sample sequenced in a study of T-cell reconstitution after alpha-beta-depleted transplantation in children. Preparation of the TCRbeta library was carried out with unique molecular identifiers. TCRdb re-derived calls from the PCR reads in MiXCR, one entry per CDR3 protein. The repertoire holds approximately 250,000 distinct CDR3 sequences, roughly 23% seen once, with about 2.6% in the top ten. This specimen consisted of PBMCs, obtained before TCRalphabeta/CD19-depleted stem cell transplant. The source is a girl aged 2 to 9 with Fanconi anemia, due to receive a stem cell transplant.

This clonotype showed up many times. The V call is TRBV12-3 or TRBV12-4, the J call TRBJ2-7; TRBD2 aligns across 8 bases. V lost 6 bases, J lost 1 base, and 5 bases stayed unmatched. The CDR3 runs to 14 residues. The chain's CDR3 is CASSPSGRSYEQYF. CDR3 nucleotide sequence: TGTGCCAGCAGCCCGAGCGGGAGATCCTACGAGCAGTACTTC.

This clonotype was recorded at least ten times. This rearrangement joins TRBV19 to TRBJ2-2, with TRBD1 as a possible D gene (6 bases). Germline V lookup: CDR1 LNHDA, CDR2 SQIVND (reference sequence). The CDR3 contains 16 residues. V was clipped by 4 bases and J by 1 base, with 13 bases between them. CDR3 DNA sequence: TGTGCCAGTAGTACGGGTGCACAGGGGAACACCGGGGAGCTGTTTTTT. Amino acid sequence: CASSTGAQGNTGELFF.

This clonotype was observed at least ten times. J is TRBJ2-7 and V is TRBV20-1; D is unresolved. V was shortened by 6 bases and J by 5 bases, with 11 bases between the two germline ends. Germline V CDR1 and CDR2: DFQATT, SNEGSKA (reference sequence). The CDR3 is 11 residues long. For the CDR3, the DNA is TGCAGTGCCCAGGCTCTAGACGAGCAGTACTTC. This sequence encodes CSAQALDEQYF.

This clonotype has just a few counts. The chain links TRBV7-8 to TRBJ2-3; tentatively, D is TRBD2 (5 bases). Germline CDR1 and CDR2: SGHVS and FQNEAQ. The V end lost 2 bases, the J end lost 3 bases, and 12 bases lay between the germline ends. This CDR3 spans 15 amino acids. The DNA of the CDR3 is TGTGCCAGCAGCTTAACTAGACCGGAGACAGATACGCAGTATTTT. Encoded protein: CASSLTRPETDTQYF.

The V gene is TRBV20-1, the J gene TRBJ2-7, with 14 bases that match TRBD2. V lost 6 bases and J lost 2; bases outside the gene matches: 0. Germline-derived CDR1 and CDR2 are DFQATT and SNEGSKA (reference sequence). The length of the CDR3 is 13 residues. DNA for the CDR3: TGCAGTGCGACTAGCGGGAGGGCCTACGAGCAGTACTTC. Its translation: CSATSGRAYEQYF.

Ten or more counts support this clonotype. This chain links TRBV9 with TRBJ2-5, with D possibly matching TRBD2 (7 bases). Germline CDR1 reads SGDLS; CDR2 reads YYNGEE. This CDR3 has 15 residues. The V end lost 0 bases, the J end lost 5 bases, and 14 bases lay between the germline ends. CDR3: CASSVDGGGLETQYF. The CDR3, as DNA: TGTGCCAGCAGCGTAGATGGGGGGGGGCTGGAGACCCAGTACTTC.

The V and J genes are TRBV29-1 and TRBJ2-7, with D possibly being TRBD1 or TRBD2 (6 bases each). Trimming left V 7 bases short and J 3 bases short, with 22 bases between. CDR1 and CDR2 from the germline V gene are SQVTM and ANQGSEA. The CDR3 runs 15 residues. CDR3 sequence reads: CSGLNIAEGGYEQYF. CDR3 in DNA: TGCAGCGGCCTTAACATAGCGGAGGGGGGCTACGAGCAGTACTTC.

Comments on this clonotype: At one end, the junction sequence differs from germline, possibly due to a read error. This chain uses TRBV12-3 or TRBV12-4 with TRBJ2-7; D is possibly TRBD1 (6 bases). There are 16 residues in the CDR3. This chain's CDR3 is CASSLPELTGLDEQYF. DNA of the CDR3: TGTGCTAGCAGTTTGCCCGAACTTACAGGGTTAGACGAGCAGTACTTC.

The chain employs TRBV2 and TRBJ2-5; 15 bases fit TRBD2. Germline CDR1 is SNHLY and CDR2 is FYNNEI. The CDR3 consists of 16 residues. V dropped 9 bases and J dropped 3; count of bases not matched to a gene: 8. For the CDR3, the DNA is TGTGCCAGATCGGGACTAGCGGGAGGTAACGAAGAGACCCAGTACTTC. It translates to CARSGLAGGNEETQYF.

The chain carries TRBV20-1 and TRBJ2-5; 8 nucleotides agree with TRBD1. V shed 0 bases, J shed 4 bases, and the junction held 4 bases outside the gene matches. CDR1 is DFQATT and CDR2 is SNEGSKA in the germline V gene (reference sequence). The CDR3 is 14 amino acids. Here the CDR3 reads CSAREGTGGETQYF. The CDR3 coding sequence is TGCAGTGCTAGAGAAGGAACAGGGGGAGAGACCCAGTACTTC.

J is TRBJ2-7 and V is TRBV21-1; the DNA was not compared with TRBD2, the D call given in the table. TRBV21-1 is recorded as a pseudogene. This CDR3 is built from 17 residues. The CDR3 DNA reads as TGTGCCAGCAGCAAAAAGCTGAGGGCAGGGAGCTCCTACGAGCAGTACTTC. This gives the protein CASSKKLRAGSSYEQYF.

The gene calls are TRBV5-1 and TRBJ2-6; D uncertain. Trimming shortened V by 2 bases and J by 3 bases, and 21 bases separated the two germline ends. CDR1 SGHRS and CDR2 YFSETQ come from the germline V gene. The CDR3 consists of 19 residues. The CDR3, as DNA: TGCGCCAGCAGCTTCCCGAAGGATCCGATCGAGAGTGGGGCCAACGTCCTGACTTTC. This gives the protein CASSFPKDPIESGANVLTF. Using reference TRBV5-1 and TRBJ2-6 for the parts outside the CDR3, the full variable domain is KAGVTQTPRYLIKTRGQQVTLSCSPISGHRSVSWYQQTPGQGLQFLFEYFSETQRNKGNFPGRFSGRQFSNSRSEMNVSTLELGDSALYLCASSFPKDPIESGANVLTFGAGSRLTVL.

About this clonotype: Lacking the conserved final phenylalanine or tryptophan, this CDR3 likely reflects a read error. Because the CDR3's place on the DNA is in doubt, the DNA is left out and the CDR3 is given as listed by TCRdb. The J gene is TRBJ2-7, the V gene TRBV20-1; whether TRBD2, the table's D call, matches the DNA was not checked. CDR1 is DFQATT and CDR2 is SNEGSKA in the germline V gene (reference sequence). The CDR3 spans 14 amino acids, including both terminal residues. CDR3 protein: CSAIESGSGLAGGI.

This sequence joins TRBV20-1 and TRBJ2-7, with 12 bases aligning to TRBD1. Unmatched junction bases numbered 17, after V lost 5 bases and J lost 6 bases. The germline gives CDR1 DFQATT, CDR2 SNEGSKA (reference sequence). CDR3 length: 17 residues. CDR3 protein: CSAAGTGGGLAGSEQYF. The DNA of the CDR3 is TGCAGTGCTGCGGGGACAGGGGGCGGGCTAGCGGGAAGCGAGCAGTACTTC.

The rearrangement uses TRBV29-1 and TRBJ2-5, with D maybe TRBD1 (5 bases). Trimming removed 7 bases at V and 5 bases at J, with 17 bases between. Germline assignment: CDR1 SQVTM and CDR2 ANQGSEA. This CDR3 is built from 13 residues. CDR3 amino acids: CSGAQRQTETQYF. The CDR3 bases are TGCAGCGGTGCCCAGCGACAGACCGAGACCCAGTACTTC.

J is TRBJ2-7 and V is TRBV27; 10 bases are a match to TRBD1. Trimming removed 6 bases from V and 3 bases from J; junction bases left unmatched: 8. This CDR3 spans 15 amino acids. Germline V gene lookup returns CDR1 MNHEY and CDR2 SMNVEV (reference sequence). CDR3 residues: CASRDPGTGDYEQYF. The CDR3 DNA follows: TGTGCCAGCAGAGATCCCGGGACAGGGGACTACGAGCAGTACTTC.

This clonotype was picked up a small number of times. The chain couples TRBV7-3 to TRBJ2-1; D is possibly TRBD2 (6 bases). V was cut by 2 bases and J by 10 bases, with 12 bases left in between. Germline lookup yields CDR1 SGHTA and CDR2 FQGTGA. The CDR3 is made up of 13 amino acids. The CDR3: CASSLDGSTEQFF. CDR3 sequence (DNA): TGTGCCAGCAGCTTAGACGGGAGTACGGAGCAGTTCTTC.

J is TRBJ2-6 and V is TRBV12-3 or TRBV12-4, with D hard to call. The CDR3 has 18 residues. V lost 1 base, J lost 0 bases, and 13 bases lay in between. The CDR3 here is CASSLGDWAFSGANVLTF. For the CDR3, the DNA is TGTGCCAGCAGTTTAGGAGACTGGGCCTTCTCTGGGGCCAACGTCCTGACTTTC.